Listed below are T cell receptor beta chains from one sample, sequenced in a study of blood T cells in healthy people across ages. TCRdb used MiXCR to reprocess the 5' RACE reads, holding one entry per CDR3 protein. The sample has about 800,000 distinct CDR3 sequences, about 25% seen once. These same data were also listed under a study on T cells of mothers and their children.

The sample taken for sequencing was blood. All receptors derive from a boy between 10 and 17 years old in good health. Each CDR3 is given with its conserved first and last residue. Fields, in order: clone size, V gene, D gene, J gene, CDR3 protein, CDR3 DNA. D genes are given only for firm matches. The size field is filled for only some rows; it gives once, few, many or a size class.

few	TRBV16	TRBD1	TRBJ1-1	CASSQAQGAGNTEAFF	TGTGCCAGCAGCCAGGCTCAGGGGGCCGGGAACACTGAAGCTTTCTTT
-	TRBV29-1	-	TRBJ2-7	CSVDGAGGGGYEQYF	TGCAGCGTTGATGGGGCCGGGGGAGGCGGATACGAGCAGTACTTC
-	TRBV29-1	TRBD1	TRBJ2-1	CSAAAPDRGNEQFF	TGCAGCGCCGCTGCCCCGGACAGGGGAAATGAGCAGTTCTTC
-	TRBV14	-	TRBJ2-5	CASSQGDARETQYF	TGTGCCAGCAGCCAAGGGGATGCCAGGGAGACCCAGTACTTC
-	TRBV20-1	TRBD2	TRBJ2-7	CSAHISGEYEQYF	TGCAGTGCTCATATTAGCGGGGAATACGAGCAGTACTTC
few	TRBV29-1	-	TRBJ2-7	CSVEDPLEQYF	TGCAGCGTTGAAGACCCGCTCGAGCAGTACTTC
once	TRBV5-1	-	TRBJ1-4	CASSSDGGDEKLFF	TGCGCCAGCAGCTCGGACGGGGGGGATGAAAAACTGTTTTTT
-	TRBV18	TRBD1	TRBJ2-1	CASSPPTGLGQFF	TGTGCCAGCTCACCCCCGACAGGGTTGGGGCAGTTCTTC
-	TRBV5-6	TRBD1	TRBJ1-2	CASIWTGGVDYGYTF	TGTGCCAGCATCTGGACAGGGGGCGTCGACTATGGCTACACCTTC
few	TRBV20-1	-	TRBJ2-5	CSARGRRSQETQYF	TGCAGTGCTAGGGGTCGGCGATCCCAAGAGACCCAGTACTTC
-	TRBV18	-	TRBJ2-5	CASSPQEGQETQYF	TGTGCCAGCTCACCGCAAGAGGGGCAAGAGACCCAGTACTTC
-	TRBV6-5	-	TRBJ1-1	CASSRDRSLNTEAFF	TGTGCCAGCAGCCGCGACAGGTCTCTGAACACTGAAGCTTTCTTT
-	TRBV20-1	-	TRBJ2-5	CSASADRSGGETQYF	TGCAGTGCTAGTGCGGACCGCTCTGGTGGGGAGACCCAGTACTTC
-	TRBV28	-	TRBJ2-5	CASSSNGWVQETQYF	TGTGCCAGCAGTTCTAACGGATGGGTGCAAGAGACCCAGTACTTC
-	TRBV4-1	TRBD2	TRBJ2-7	CASSQGTSGRPAYEQYF	TGCGCCAGCAGCCAAGGGACTAGCGGGAGACCCGCCTACGAGCAGTACTTC
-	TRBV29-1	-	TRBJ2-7	CSCTRTDYEQYF	TGCAGCTGCACGAGGACCGACTACGAGCAGTACTTC
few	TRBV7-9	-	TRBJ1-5	CASSSDRSQPQHF	TGTGCCAGCAGTTCCGACAGGTCCCAGCCCCAGCATTTT
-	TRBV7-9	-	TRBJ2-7	CATAGIPVEQYF	TGTGCTACGGCAGGGATCCCCGTCGAGCAGTACTTC
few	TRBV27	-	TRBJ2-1	CASSPQGGNYNEQFF	TGTGCCAGCAGTCCTCAGGGAGGCAACTACAATGAGCAGTTCTTC
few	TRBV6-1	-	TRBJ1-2	CASSAGLGYTF	TGTGCCAGCAGTGCTGGGCTTGGCTACACCTTC
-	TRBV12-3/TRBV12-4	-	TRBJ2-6	CASSPTTGGANVLTF	TGTGCCAGCAGTCCAACTACGGGTGGGGCCAACGTCCTGACTTTC
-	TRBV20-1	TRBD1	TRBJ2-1	CSAGLRGNEQFF	TGCAGTGCCGGACTCAGGGGGAATGAGCAGTTCTTC
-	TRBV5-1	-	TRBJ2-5	CASSPGDNQETQYF	TGCGCCAGCAGCCCAGGGGACAACCAAGAGACCCAGTACTTC
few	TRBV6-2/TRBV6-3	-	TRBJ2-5	CASRPRGGLQETQYF	TGTGCCAGCAGACCCCGTGGAGGGTTACAGGAGACCCAGTACTTC
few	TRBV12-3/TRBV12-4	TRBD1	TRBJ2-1	CASSPDRGSNEQFF	TGTGCCAGCAGCCCGGACAGGGGCAGCAATGAGCAGTTCTTC
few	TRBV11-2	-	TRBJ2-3	CASSPRWGTDTQYF	TGTGCCAGCAGCCCCCGTTGGGGCACAGATACGCAGTATTTT
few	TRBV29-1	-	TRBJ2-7	CSVVRSVGEQYF	TGCAGCGTTGTAAGGTCCGTGGGCGAGCAGTACTTC
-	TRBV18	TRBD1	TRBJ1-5	CASSLRQGTQPQHF	TGTGCCAGCTCCTTGAGACAGGGGACGCAGCCCCAGCATTTT
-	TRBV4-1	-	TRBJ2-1	CASSQEGAWASYNEQFF	TGCGCCAGCAGCCAAGAGGGGGCATGGGCTTCCTACAATGAGCAGTTCTTC
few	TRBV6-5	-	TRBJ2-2	CASSYANTGELVF	TGTGCCAGCAGTTACGCGAACACCGGGGAGCTGGTTTTT
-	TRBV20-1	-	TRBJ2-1	CSAKLTLMKVSSYNEQFF	TGCAGTGCTAAACTGACCCTAATGAAGGTTAGCTCCTACAATGAGCAGTTCTTC
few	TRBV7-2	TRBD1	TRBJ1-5	CASSLAWTGGQPQHF	TGTGCCAGCAGCTTAGCTTGGACAGGGGGTCAGCCCCAGCATTTT
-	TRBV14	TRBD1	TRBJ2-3	CASSREPGGTTDTQYF	TGTGCCAGCAGCCGAGAGCCAGGGGGCACAACAGATACGCAGTATTTT
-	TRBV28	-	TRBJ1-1	CASSLRHYQIPPFF	TGTGCCAGCAGTTTGAGACACTACCAGATCCCCCCTTTCTTT
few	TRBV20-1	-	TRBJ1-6	CSARDAQTKISPLHF	TGCAGTGCTAGAGATGCCCAGACAAAGATTTCACCCCTCCACTTT
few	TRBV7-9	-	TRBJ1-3	CASSQEGSGNTIYF	TGTGCCAGCAGCCAGGAGGGCTCTGGAAACACCATATATTTT
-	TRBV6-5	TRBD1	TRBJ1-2	CASRKYRGMTNYGYTF	TGTGCCAGCAGAAAATACAGGGGGATGACTAACTATGGCTACACCTTC
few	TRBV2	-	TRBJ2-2	CASSVDGPIFDTGELFF	TGTGCCAGCAGTGTGGACGGACCTATTTTTGACACCGGGGAGCTGTTTTTT
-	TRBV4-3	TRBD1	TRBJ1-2	CASSQTGAQGYTF	TGCGCCAGCAGCCAAACAGGGGCGCAGGGCTACACCTTC
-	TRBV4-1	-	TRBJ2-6	CASSQVHGANSGANVLTF	TGCGCCAGCAGCCAAGTACACGGGGCCAACTCTGGGGCCAACGTCCTGACTTTC
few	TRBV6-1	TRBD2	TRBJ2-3	CASSIPGTSGLGDTQYF	TGTGCCAGCAGTATCCCCGGGACTAGCGGGCTTGGGGATACGCAGTATTTT
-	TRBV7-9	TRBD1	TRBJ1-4	CASSSTGGMEKLFF	TGTGCCAGCAGCTCGACAGGGGGTATGGAAAAACTGTTTTTT
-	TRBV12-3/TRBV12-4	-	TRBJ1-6	CASRQGLNSPLHF	TGTGCCAGCAGGCAAGGCCTTAATTCACCCCTCCACTTT
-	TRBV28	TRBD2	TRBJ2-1	CASSYPRNLVPGLAGDEQFF	TGTGCCAGCAGTTACCCACGAAACCTCGTACCGGGACTAGCGGGCGATGAGCAGTTCTTC
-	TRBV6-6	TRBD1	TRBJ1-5	CASRAGTDSYSNQPQHF	TGTGCCAGCAGAGCCGGGACAGACTCTTATAGCAATCAGCCCCAGCATTTT
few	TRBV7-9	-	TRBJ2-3	CASRPGVGTDTQYF	TGTGCCAGCAGACCCGGGGTTGGCACAGATACGCAGTATTTT
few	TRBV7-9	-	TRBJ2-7	CASSRPLVRGEQYF	TGTGCCAGCAGCCGCCCTCTGGTACGGGGCGAGCAGTACTTC
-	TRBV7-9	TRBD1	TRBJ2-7	CASSPIDRVFSYEQYF	TGTGCCAGCAGCCCAATCGACAGGGTATTTTCCTACGAGCAGTACTTC